This TCR beta chain was identified during a study of blood T cell repertoires in COVID-19 (dated by TCRdb to 2018 to 2020). Broadly, across the study: Collaborator samples came from the United States, Italy and Spain and covered acute and convalescent phases of COVID-19. The material from the prospective study consisted of cDNA or gDNA derived from T cells, B-cell-depleted T cells, or PBMCs. The dataset comprised deeply sampled blood TCRbeta repertoires from subjects exposed to, actively infected with, or recovered from COVID-19. Samples came from the ongoing ImmuneRACE study (first 160 participants) plus 1,254 subjects from 6 global collaborators. Where available, HLA class I and class II types were obtained from metadata supplied by the sample provider rather than from assay-based typing. Sample metadata almost always included a de-identified subject ID, COVID-19 status, age in years and sex. The repertoires were made available in a free public database intended to serve as a resource for research on the immune response to SARS-CoV-2.

TCRbeta CDR3 regions were amplified from genomic DNA by means of the immunoSEQ Assay, a bias-controlled multiplex PCR. As for the original processing: The number of nucleated cells in each sample was estimated from the amplification of reference gene primers within the assay. To quantify the absolute abundance of each unique TCRbeta CDR3 rearrangement, sequence reads were collapsed and filtered. For each sample, productive Simpson clonality was calculated as the square root of Simpson's diversity index across productive rearrangements. TCRdb took over this immuneACCESS table, retaining in-frame rearrangements with V and J assigned. Such tables are incomplete; in checked studies, under half of the missing clones stem from an unresolved V gene, and the remainder is unexplained. V and J calls plus clone size are reproduced from that table; the DNA served to infer D and trimming. This sample lists approximately 260,000 clones; roughly 86% were detected once. The ten largest clones add up to 1.5% to 2% of the sample.

Paper-wide results and their limitations: The amount of clinical and demographic metadata varied by source and participant and was provided uncurated.

Participants in the prospective study were enrolled through a virtual design, were aged about 18 to 90 years, and lived in approximately 25 United States geographic areas. To assign participants to cohorts, the prospective study relied on clinical history that participants themselves reported in a screening survey and a study questionnaire. Recovered participants in ImmuneRACE Cohort 3 were defined by two consecutive negative NP/OP PCR tests, clearance by a healthcare professional, or resolution of symptoms. Each participant in the prospective study had whole blood, serum and a nasopharyngeal or oropharyngeal swab collected by mobile phlebotomists. Participants in the prospective study had the option to provide additional blood draws and questionnaires over a roughly 2-month period. Before DNA extraction, blood samples from the prospective study were shipped at room temperature or frozen. Comments on this clone: Its antigen has not been determined. Per-nucleotide qualities are absent, and no much larger clonotype sits a single base away.

V is trimmed back by 7 bases and J by 5 bases, and the junction contains 7 bases that no gene match accounts for. From the cysteine through the phenylalanine, the CDR3 covers 13 amino acids. Left in the record is the CDR3 DNA by itself, 39 bases read in frame from the first base. The germline V gene specifies MDHEN as CDR1 and SYDVKM as CDR2. The rearrangement combines TRBV28 with TRBJ1-2; 7 bases in between match TRBD1. Sequencing was carried out using PBMCs or T cells enriched from blood (not recorded which). The TCR sequence derives from an older woman who had recovered from COVID-19. The bases read TGTGCCAGCATTCGGGACAGCGGTTATGGCTACACCTTC. This yields the protein CASIRDSGYGYTF.